The 26 T cell receptor beta chains below come from one sample, sequenced in a study of neoadjuvant anti-PD-1 for oral cavity cancer. Using immunoSEQ multiplex PCR, the repertoire was profiled, and TCRdb retains in-frame clones only, with some absent. The top ten hold around 4.4% of the sample, which has about 39,000 clones, about 76% seen once. Time point reported: after neoadjuvant nivolumab, at surgical resection. This sample comprised PBMCs, obtained after nivolumab (anti-PD-1) treatment. Receptors originate from a person aged 35-79 years with oral cavity squamous cell carcinoma.

The J gene is TRBJ1-2, the V gene TRBV28, with D hard to call. V dropped 2 bases and J dropped 2 bases, with 12 bases sitting between them. Germline V gene data show CDR1 as MDHEN and CDR2 as SYDVKM. This CDR3 spans 15 amino acids. In DNA form, the CDR3 reads TGTGCCAGCAGTTTAGGGTCCTTAAAAAACTATGGCTACACCTTC. Its protein is CASSLGSLKNYGYTF.

This clone was recorded a few times. The chain employs TRBV30 and TRBJ1-6; D is ambiguous. The CDR3 length is 14 residues. Trimming shortened V by 4 bases and J by 0 bases, and 7 bases separated the two germline ends. Germline CDR1 GTSNPN, CDR2 SVGIG (reference sequence). CDR3 amino acids: CAWNPSSYNSPLHF. CDR3 sequence (DNA): TGTGCCTGGAACCCGAGCTCCTATAATTCACCCCTCCACTTT.

The chain recombines TRBV6-6 with TRBJ1-1, with TRBD1 as a possible D gene (6 bases). Germline CDR1 and CDR2: MNHNY and SVGAGI (reference sequence). The length of the CDR3 is 15 residues. V was cut by 5 bases and J by 3 bases, with 16 bases left in between. The CDR3 DNA is TGTGCCAGCAGTCCAGGGCAGGGGAAGGACACTGAAGCTTTCTTT. Its protein product is CASSPGQGKDTEAFF.

The rearrangement uses TRBV18 and TRBJ2-1; D may be TRBD2 (5 bases). The V end was cut by 3 bases, the J end by 3 bases, with 15 bases between. The CDR3 has 16 amino acids. Per the germline V gene, CDR1 is KGHSH and CDR2 is LQKENI. The CDR3 coding sequence is TGTGCCAGCTCACCGGCCGCTAGCTTACTCTACAATGAGCAGTTCTTC. It specifies CASSPAASLLYNEQFF.

This clone has a single count. The chain uses TRBV11-3 and TRBJ2-7; D perhaps matches TRBD2 (7 bases). V was clipped by 3 bases and J by 6 bases, with 12 bases between them. The germline V gene encodes CDR1 SGHNT and CDR2 YENEEA. CDR3 size: 13 residues. The CDR3 nucleotides read TGTGCCAGCAGCTTGTCAAGGGGGGGCGAGCAGTACTTC. It yields the protein CASSLSRGGEQYF. The variable domain in full, with the rest retrieved from reference TRBV11-3 and TRBJ2-7, is EAGVVQSPRYKIIEKKQPVAFWCNPISGHNTLYWYLQNLGQGPELLIRYENEEAVDDSQLPKDRFSAERLKGVDSTLKIQPAELGDSAVYLCASSLSRGGEQYFGPGTRLTVT.

This clone was found once. This rearrangement joins TRBV5-1 to TRBJ1-1; D ambiguous. Looked up from germline, CDR1 is SGHRS and CDR2 is YFSETQ. Trimming stripped 2 bases from V and 1 base from J, with 9 bases between. The CDR3 totals 14 residues. The CDR3 sequence: CASSLSKGNTEAFF. CDR3 sequence (DNA): TGCGCCAGCAGCTTAAGTAAAGGGAACACTGAAGCTTTCTTT. The entire variable domain, with the rest obtained from reference TRBV5-1 and TRBJ1-1, is as follows: KAGVTQTPRYLIKTRGQQVTLSCSPISGHRSVSWYQQTPGQGLQFLFEYFSETQRNKGNFPGRFSGRQFSNSRSEMNVSTLELGDSALYLCASSLSKGNTEAFFGQGTRLTVV.

The rearrangement joins TRBV27 to TRBJ2-7, with D perhaps TRBD1 or TRBD2 (5 bases each). This CDR3 spans 13 amino acids. V was pared by 4 bases and J by 7 bases, with 14 bases between. Germline CDR1 is MNHEY and CDR2 is SMNVEV (reference sequence). Here the CDR3 reads CASSWGPGGEQYF. In nucleotides, the CDR3 is TGTGCCAGCAGTTGGGGACCGGGTGGGGAGCAGTACTTC.

The genes are TRBV9 and TRBJ2-7, with TRBD2 identical over 12 bases. In germline, CDR1 is SGDLS, CDR2 YYNGEE. After removal of 0 bases from V and 5 bases from J, the junction contained 9 bases not matched to a gene. This CDR3 contains 17 residues. CDR3 sequence: CASSVGTSGAARDEQYF. The CDR3 bases are TGTGCCAGCAGCGTAGGGACTAGCGGGGCCGCGCGCGACGAGCAGTACTTC.

The V call is TRBV4-2, the J call TRBJ1-1; D unclear. Trimming shortened V by 0 bases and J by 0 bases, and 11 bases separated the two germline ends. The CDR3 is 16 residues long. Germline CDR1 reads LGHNA; CDR2 reads YNFKEQ. CDR3 protein: CASSQEFTALNTEAFF. The CDR3 bases are TGTGCCAGCAGCCAAGAATTTACAGCCTTGAACACTGAAGCTTTCTTT.

The chain carries TRBV5-6 and TRBJ1-1, with 9 positions matching TRBD1. CDR1 and CDR2 from the germline V gene are SGHDT and YYEEEE. The CDR3 is 15 residues long. V gave up 3 bases and J gave up 0 bases; unmatched junction bases: 3. The chain's CDR3 is CASSWGQGMNTEAFF. The CDR3 nucleotides read TGTGCCAGCAGCTGGGGACAGGGTATGAACACTGAAGCTTTCTTT.

The J gene is TRBJ2-7, the V gene TRBV28; the D is unclear. Trimming pared 6 bases from V and 3 bases from J, leaving 15 bases between. Germline V gene sequence: CDR1 MDHEN, CDR2 SYDVKM. This CDR3 region has 14 residues. The CDR3: CASSRQRGIYEQYF. CDR3 bases: TGTGCCAGCAGCCGACAACGAGGAATCTACGAGCAGTACTTC.

There are a few counts of this clone. The chain combines TRBV28 with TRBJ2-5; 13 bases fit TRBD2. The CDR3 runs 16 residues. Germline loops: CDR1 MDHEN, CDR2 SYDVKM. V was pared by 8 bases and J by 4 bases, with 10 bases of the junction left unmatched. CDR3 in DNA: TGTGCCAGCTTACCACCGGGACTAGCGGGACGAGAGACCCAGTACTTC. It encodes CASLPPGLAGRETQYF.

The chain has TRBV6-5 and TRBJ2-3; 8 bases map to TRBD2. The CDR3 loop spans 15 amino acids. V was clipped by 7 bases and J by 3 bases; unmatched bases: 9. Germline lookup yields CDR1 MNHEY and CDR2 SVGAGI. The DNA for the CDR3 is TGTGCCAGCACTACCAGCGGGAGTGTTACAGATACGCAGTATTTT. Translated, it gives CASTTSGSVTDTQYF.

This chain joins TRBV30 and TRBJ2-3, with 10 bases lining up with TRBD1. Per germline, CDR1 GTSNPN and CDR2 SVGIG (reference sequence). CDR3 length: 15 residues. With 0 bases clipped from V and 3 bases from J, the junction kept 3 bases outside the gene matches. CDR3 coding DNA: TGTGCCTGGAGTGTTGGGGGACAGGGGACAGATACGCAGTATTTT. This translates into CAWSVGGQGTDTQYF.

On this clone itself: Other nucleotide sequences in the sample specify the same CDR3. V is TRBV7-2 and J is TRBJ2-7; unclear D gene. The CDR3 loop spans 13 amino acids. Looked up from germline, CDR1 is SGHTA and CDR2 is FQGNSA. V was pared by 5 bases and J by 2 bases, with 10 bases between. Here the CDR3 DNA reads TGTGCCAGCAGCCTTGCAGATGCCTACGAGCAGTACTTC. Protein: CASSLADAYEQYF.

The rearrangement uses TRBV7-6 and TRBJ2-2, with D hard to call. The germline CDR1 and CDR2 sequences are SGHVS and FNYEAQ. The length of the CDR3 is 14 residues. V lost 5 bases, J lost 5 bases, and 12 bases lay in between. The CDR3 loop reads CASSPNAVTGELFF. For the CDR3, the DNA is TGTGCCAGCAGCCCGAACGCGGTAACCGGGGAGCTGTTTTTT.

In its sample, this clone was seen a few times. The V call is TRBV29-1, the J call TRBJ2-5; D may be TRBD1 or TRBD2 (5 bases each). This CDR3 is 13 amino acids long. The germline gives CDR1 SQVTM, CDR2 ANQGSEA. V lost 3 bases and J 5 bases, leaving 13 bases between the germline ends. The CDR3: CSVDEWGTETQYF. The CDR3 coding sequence is TGCAGCGTTGATGAGTGGGGGACGGAGACCCAGTACTTC.

This chain connects TRBV11-2 to TRBJ1-1; a weak D match, TRBD1 (5 bases). Per the germline V gene, CDR1 is SGHAT and CDR2 is FQNNGV. The CDR3 runs 16 residues. V lost 3 bases, J lost 0 bases, and 14 bases lay in between. DNA of the CDR3: TGTGCCAGCAGCTTGAACGTCGGGGGGATGAACACTGAAGCTTTCTTT. Translation: CASSLNVGGMNTEAFF.

Of note for this clone: At one boundary the junction diverges from the germline segment, which might be a read error. V and J are TRBV7-7 and TRBJ2-7, with 8 bases matching TRBD1. Germline CDR1 reads SSHAT; CDR2 reads FNYEAQ (reference sequence). CDR3 length equals 15 residues. The CDR3 DNA sequence: TGTGCTAGCAGCTTAGAGCAGGGGGCGTACTACGAGCAGTACTTC. Its translation: CASSLEQGAYYEQYF.

This rearrangement joins TRBV11-3 to TRBJ2-2; no clear D gene. V was shortened by 5 bases and J by 5 bases, with 9 bases between the two germline ends. The CDR3 is 13 amino acids. CDR1 and CDR2 (germline): SGHNT, YENEEA. The CDR3 here is CASSPTSTGELFF. The CDR3 DNA follows: TGTGCCAGCAGCCCGACGTCAACCGGGGAGCTGTTTTTT. Full variable domain (missing parts from reference TRBV11-3 and TRBJ2-2): EAGVVQSPRYKIIEKKQPVAFWCNPISGHNTLYWYLQNLGQGPELLIRYENEEAVDDSQLPKDRFSAERLKGVDSTLKIQPAELGDSAVYLCASSPTSTGELFFGEGSRLTVL.

The chain combines TRBV5-5 with TRBJ2-7, with 14 bases fitting TRBD2. In germline, CDR1 is SGHKS, CDR2 YYEKEE (reference sequence). V was clipped by 3 bases and J by 7 bases; unmatched bases: 3. CDR3 length equals 14 residues. The DNA of the CDR3 is TGTGCCAGCAGCTGGGGGACTAGCGGGAGTGAGCAGTACTTC. Residues: CASSWGTSGSEQYF.

This sequence joins TRBV5-4 and TRBJ2-1; a weak D match, TRBD2 (6 bases). The CDR3 consists of 14 residues. Germline CDR1 and CDR2: SGHNT and YYREEE (reference sequence). The V end lost 0 bases, the J end lost 9 bases, and 13 bases lay between the germline ends. The CDR3 is CASSLGRRGAEQFF. CDR3 in DNA: TGTGCCAGCAGCTTGGGACGGCGGGGAGCTGAGCAGTTCTTC.

This chain links TRBV5-6 with TRBJ1-6; D gene ambiguous. Germline V gene lookup returns CDR1 SGHDT and CDR2 YYEEEE. V was shortened by 4 bases and J by 7 bases, with 9 bases between the two germline ends. This CDR3 spans 13 amino acids. CDR3 nucleotide sequence: TGTGCCAGCAGCGGTGATGGGAATTCACCCCTCCACTTT. Residues: CASSGDGNSPLHF.

The V and J genes are TRBV6-1 and TRBJ1-1; tentatively, D is TRBD1 (5 bases). The germline V and J ends were trimmed by 4 bases and 8 bases, with 11 bases remaining between them. The CDR3 is 12 amino acids. Germline V gene data show CDR1 as MNHNS and CDR2 as SASEGT. The CDR3 region is CASSARVNEAFF. The CDR3 DNA sequence: TGTGCCAGCAGTGCCAGGGTTAACGAAGCTTTCTTT.

The chain joins TRBV7-8 to TRBJ2-3, with 9 bases matching TRBD2. The V gene's germline CDR1 is SGHVS and CDR2 FQNEAQ. Unmatched junction bases numbered 3, after V lost 2 bases and J lost 6 bases. The CDR3 is 14 residues long. The CDR3: CASSLLAGLDTQYF. The CDR3 region has the DNA TGTGCCAGCAGCTTACTAGCGGGATTGGATACGCAGTATTTT.

The V call is TRBV6-1, the J call TRBJ1-2; tentatively, D is TRBD1 (6 bases). Trimming pared 0 bases from V and 4 bases from J, leaving 6 bases between. Germline assignment: CDR1 MNHNS and CDR2 SASEGT. This CDR3 region has 13 residues. Written as DNA, the CDR3 is TGTGCCAGCAGTGAAGCGGACAGCTATGGCTACACCTTC. Amino acid sequence: CASSEADSYGYTF.